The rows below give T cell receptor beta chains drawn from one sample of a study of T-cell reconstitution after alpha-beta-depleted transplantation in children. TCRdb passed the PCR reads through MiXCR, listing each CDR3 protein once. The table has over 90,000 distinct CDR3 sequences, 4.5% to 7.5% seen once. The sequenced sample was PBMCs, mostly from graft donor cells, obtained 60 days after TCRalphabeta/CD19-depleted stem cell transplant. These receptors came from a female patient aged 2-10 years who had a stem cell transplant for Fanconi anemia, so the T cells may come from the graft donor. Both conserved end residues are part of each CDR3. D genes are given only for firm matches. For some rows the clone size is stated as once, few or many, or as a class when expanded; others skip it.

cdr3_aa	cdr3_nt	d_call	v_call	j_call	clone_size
CASSEQETQYF	TGTGCCAGCAGCGAACAAGAGACCCAGTACTTC	.	TRBV14	TRBJ2-5	many
CASSFGLAGVDTQYF	TGTGCCAGCAGCTTTGGACTAGCGGGAGTAGATACGCAGTATTTT	TRBD2	TRBV11-2	TRBJ2-3	many
CSVGANIGELFF	TGCAGCGTTGGTGCGAATATAGGGGAGCTGTTTTTT	.	TRBV29-1	TRBJ2-2	many
CASSQEGGSGANVLTF	TGTGCCAGCAGCCAAGAGGGGGGCTCTGGGGCCAACGTCCTGACTTTC	.	TRBV4-2	TRBJ2-6	medium-sized
CASSPTSLRTDTQYF	TGTGCCAGCTCACCCACTAGCCTCCGCACAGATACGCAGTATTTT	.	TRBV18	TRBJ2-3	many
CASSRQGYDTGEQFF	TGTGCCAGCAGCAGACAGGGGTACGATACGGGTGAGCAGTTCTTC	TRBD1	TRBV9	TRBJ2-1	.
CASSQGIQGYEQYF	TGCGCCAGCAGCCAAGGGATTCAGGGTTACGAGCAGTACTTC	.	TRBV4-1	TRBJ2-7	many
CASSPSDSQETQYF	TGTGCCAGCAGCCCCTCGGACAGTCAAGAGACCCAGTACTTC	.	TRBV7-3	TRBJ2-5	many
CSARDLLVGHSGANVLTF	TGCAGTGCTAGAGATCTACTAGTCGGACACTCTGGGGCCAACGTCCTGACTTTC	.	TRBV20-1	TRBJ2-6	.
CASSFHEGGETQYF	TGTGCCAGCAGTTTCCACGAGGGCGGGGAGACCCAGTACTTC	.	TRBV12-3/TRBV12-4	TRBJ2-5	many
CASSQNPASGIETQYF	TGTGCCAGCAGCCAAAACCCGGCTAGCGGGATAGAGACCCAGTACTTC	TRBD2	TRBV4-2	TRBJ2-5	.
CASSLVASGLGYEQYF	TGTGCCAGCAGCTTAGTTGCGTCGGGGCTGGGGTACGAGCAGTACTTC	.	TRBV5-6	TRBJ2-7	.
CASSHRQGGYSYNEQFF	TGTGCCAGCAGCCATCGACAGGGGGGATATTCCTACAATGAGCAGTTCTTC	TRBD1	TRBV14	TRBJ2-1	few
CASSPMGFVDTQYF	TGTGCCAGCAGCCCCATGGGGTTTGTTGATACGCAGTATTTT	.	TRBV5-5	TRBJ2-3	many
CAITTGGPGTDTQYF	TGTGCCATCACCACGGGGGGGCCGGGCACAGATACGCAGTATTTT	TRBD2	TRBV10-3	TRBJ2-3	many
CSVRDRGSAPRTGELFF	TGCAGCGTCCGGGACAGGGGGAGTGCGCCACGGACCGGGGAGCTGTTTTTT	TRBD1	TRBV29-1	TRBJ2-2	many
CASSLVGVAKNIQYF	TGTGCCAGCAGCTTAGTGGGGGTAGCCAAAAACATTCAGTACTTC	.	TRBV11-2	TRBJ2-4	many
CASTRGRGHNEQFF	TGTGCCAGCACGAGGGGTAGGGGACACAATGAGCAGTTCTTC	.	TRBV11-3	TRBJ2-1	.
CASNFQGSGANVLTF	TGTGCCAGTAATTTCCAGGGCTCTGGGGCCAACGTCCTGACTTTC	.	TRBV19	TRBJ2-6	many
CSATGGARETQYF	TGCAGTGCTACAGGGGGCGCGCGGGAGACCCAGTACTTC	TRBD1	TRBV20-1	TRBJ2-5	many
CSARDREWGEAFF	TGCAGTGCTCGTGACAGGGAGTGGGGTGAAGCTTTCTTT	TRBD1	TRBV20-1	TRBJ1-1	many
CASSSGTKKNIQYF	TGTGCCAGCAGTTCCGGGACTAAAAAAAACATTCAGTACTTC	TRBD2	TRBV12-3/TRBV12-4	TRBJ2-4	many
CASSLTGGSGNTIYF	TGTGCCAGCAGCCTCACAGGGGGAAGCGGAAACACCATATATTTT	TRBD1	TRBV2	TRBJ1-3	many
CASSLWGRVEDTQYF	TGCGCCAGCAGCTTGTGGGGGAGGGTCGAGGATACGCAGTATTTT	TRBD2	TRBV5-1	TRBJ2-3	.
CASSINWLAGDDEQFF	TGTGCCAGTAGTATAAATTGGCTAGCGGGAGATGATGAGCAGTTCTTC	TRBD2	TRBV19	TRBJ2-1	few